This is a list of T cell receptor beta chains from one sample in a study of human T cells and chemical hapten exposure. Each CDR3 protein gets one entry after TCRdb re-called the RACE reads with MiXCR. Of about 100,000 distinct CDR3 sequences detected, about an eighth appear once; the ten largest clones hold 2.5% to 4%. The sequences come from whole blood, collected in connection with sensitization to the hapten diphenylcyclopropenone (DPC). The receptors come from a woman between 40 and 50 years old with alopecia areata. Some clones in this sample may be carry-over from other donors' samples. The conserved cysteine and the conserved F or W are not part of the CDR3 here.

j_gene,v_gene,CDR3aa
TRBJ1-1,TRBV18,ASSPSINTEAF
TRBJ1-5,TRBV3-1,ASSPSGRGGNQPQH
TRBJ2-7,TRBV15,ATMPQGDDMRGNEQY
TRBJ1-3,TRBV12-3/TRBV12-4,AIFPVRSGNTIY
TRBJ1-5,TRBV12-3/TRBV12-4,ASSPPGHVSNQPQH
TRBJ2-7,TRBV6-1,ASNSKKGAEEQY
TRBJ2-3,TRBV3-1,ASSQEGADTQY
TRBJ2-1,TRBV6-2/TRBV6-3,ASSSRPRGTVNNEQF
TRBJ1-4,TRBV5-4,ASSLTGMGEKLF
TRBJ2-3,TRBV18,ASSPPRTAGTDTQY
TRBJ1-5,TRBV3-1,ASSQGNNGGNQPQH
TRBJ2-2,TRBV12-3/TRBV12-4,ASSLGQPNTGELF
TRBJ2-7,TRBV6-2/TRBV6-3,ASTSQSSYEQY
TRBJ2-7,TRBV24-1,ATSWGDTYEQY
TRBJ2-6,TRBV6-5,ASSYRRPGTSGANVLT
TRBJ2-5,TRBV9,ASSLRGPPETQY
TRBJ2-7,TRBV6-6,ASSYQRGEYEQY
TRBJ2-1,TRBV6-4,ASSETGQGFRNEQF
TRBJ2-7,TRBV10-3,AINSGGSSYEQY
TRBJ1-5,TRBV13,ASSVSSRGMGPQH
TRBJ2-1,TRBV7-2,ASSPGGSGQGNEQF
TRBJ1-1,TRBV10-3,ACGSLGTEAF
TRBJ2-1,TRBV6-2/TRBV6-3,ASSYNYNEQF
TRBJ1-1,TRBV12-3/TRBV12-4,ASSPGRNTEAF
TRBJ2-7,TRBV7-9,ASRVDRDRNLYEQY
TRBJ1-1,TRBV12-5,ASGLGSGEAF
TRBJ1-1,TRBV30,AWSVHGNTEAF
TRBJ1-1,TRBV4-1,ASTRTNTGTSNTEAF
TRBJ2-2,TRBV5-1,ASSLPPSGSLGELF
TRBJ2-7,TRBV4-2,ASSHPGGDSTYEQY
TRBJ2-3,TRBV20-1,SAPTAAGGSTDTQY
TRBJ2-3,TRBV29-1,SVDPQPTDTQY
TRBJ2-7,TRBV28,ASSSLSGSWYEQY
TRBJ2-6,TRBV10-3,AISVRAGPEFGANVLT
TRBJ1-2,TRBV20-1,SARDPRSSYGYT
TRBJ1-4,TRBV12-3/TRBV12-4,ASSSSGPGGEEKLF